This TCR beta chain stems from a study of blood T cells in healthy people across ages (dated by TCRdb to between 2014 and 2017). About the full investigation: Template switching captured roughly one uniquely barcoded TCR beta cDNA molecule per two T cells in model experiments. Using deep sequencing normalized with unique cDNA molecular identifiers, the study measured how TCR beta repertoire diversity changes with age. The donors were split into four age groups: young (average about 16 years), middle-aged (39), aged (roughly 60) and long-lived (approximately 80). Two additional independent replicas of 1 million unique cDNA reads from the same blood draw were analyzed for two donors (one aged 18 to 30 and one aged 80 or older).

General conclusions and limits of the study: As age increased, observed TCR beta diversity per million T cells dropped in a roughly linear way, and a significant reduction was already evident by age around 41. Because the CMV infection status of the donors was unknown, age-related changes in expanded clonotypes may potentially have been confounded. Estimates of total diversity from one million sequenced T cells were regarded as lower bounds and underestimates. Compared with the aged group, more naive CD4+ T cells, fewer expanded clones and increased TCR diversity were shown by the long-lived group, suggesting age selection. The percentage of naive T cells measured by flow cytometry correlated strongly with observed TCR beta diversity. Since profiling was done on bulk unsorted PBMCs, naive and antigen-experienced compartments could not be conclusively compared.

On this clonotype itself: Its antigen is not yet known. Relative to the germline gene, one junction end is altered; a read error may explain this.

The library was obtained by 5' RACE. These reads were obtained on an Illumina HiSeq 2500. The second PCR ran for about 7 to 11 cycles and used a J-beta primer mix along with a sample-barcoded 5' primer. A template-switch 5' adaptor carrying 12 random nucleotides introduced a unique molecular identifier onto each TCR beta cDNA molecule. At least 2.5 million CDR3-containing paired-end reads were obtained from each sample. First-strand cDNA was synthesized from all RNA with the Mint cDNA synthesis kit, primed by a TRBC-specific oligonucleotide. All cDNA was treated with uracil-DNA glycosylase and then went through a first 18-cycle PCR with the universal primers M1SS and BC2_uni_R. In the original analysis: For normalization, 1 million high-quality reads, each with a distinct molecular identifier, were randomly selected from each sample. Reads with shared molecular identifiers were discarded instead of being binned into consensus sequences. CDR3 identification, clonotype clustering and error correction used MiTCR with a Q25 quality threshold and the strictest error-elimination algorithm. Lower-bound total TCR beta diversity was estimated with a nonparametric unseen species model using Euler transformation. TCRdb reanalyzed the raw reads on its own, using fastp at Q25 for trimming and MiXCR for clone calling, and kept in-frame beta chains. Every distinct CDR3 protein forms one entry, paired with its most common genes and DNA. TCRdb's processing, not the authors', yielded these V and J calls. Here the sample has 450,000 to 650,000 distinct CDR3 sequences; about 25% occur a single time. The ten largest account for 8.7% of the sample.

Donors were around 37 systemically healthy Caucasian individuals from Russia aged roughly 6 to 95 years. Each donor gave ten milliliters of peripheral blood, drawn into EDTA-treated Vacutainer tubes. Ficoll-Paque density-gradient centrifugation was used to isolate PBMCs, with at least 6 million per sample. Trizol reagent was used to extract total RNA from PBMCs, with at least 5 micrograms per sample. For every donor, an aliquot of PBMCs went through flow cytometry to measure the percentages of naive CD45RAhigh/CD27high T cells. Reading from cysteine to phenylalanine, the CDR3 counts 14 amino acids. Only the CDR3 DNA is retained, 42 bases long and in frame from the first base. The germline V gene encodes CDR1 MNHEY and CDR2 SVGEGT. The same data also went into a second study, on T cells of mothers and their children. From the second report: Donors were nine systemically healthy Caucasian individuals: three mothers and their six children. cDNA synthesis used all of the extracted RNA, with 1.5 ug of RNA in each 15 ul reaction. In the second PCR, sample barcodes and 2-4 random nucleotides were introduced via the M1S primer. Over 8 million TCR beta CDR3 reads were obtained for each mother, and around 2.7 million reads were obtained for each child. Thymic selection similarly shapes TCR recombination output in related and unrelated pairs, with minor effect from inherited differences. Normalized repertoire overlap was always found to be slightly, but never significantly, higher in related mother-child pairs than in unrelated mother-child pairs. With a sensitivity of approximately 92 clones per million clonotypes, no persistent microchimeric T cell clones were detected. The study used deep NGS to compare TCR beta repertoires of mothers and children, seeking features distinguishing related mother-child pairs from unrelated individuals. Mothers averaged roughly 40 +/- 4 years of age and children averaged about 10 +/- 4 years. After adapter ligation was performed with NEBNext reagents, the libraries were sequenced on an Illumina HiSeq 2000 with 100+100 nt paired-end reads. Mother and child libraries were prepared a month apart and sequenced in separate runs to prevent cross-contamination. For each donor, between 500,000 and 2,000,000 distinct TCR beta clonotypes were identified. Naive TCR beta clonotypes were estimated from low-frequency clonotypes matched to each donor's FACS-determined naive share, without sorting.

Input material: blood. This clonotype was obtained from a boy younger than 18 in good health. The sequence is built from TRBV6-2 or TRBV6-3 and TRBJ1-2; no D gene call is confident. The DNA is as follows: TGTGCCAGCAGCTACTACCCAGCAGCGGATGGCTACACCTTC. Translation gives CASSYYPAADGYTF.